The 5 T cell receptor beta chains reported below all come from one sample, sequenced in a study of T cells in women clearing cervical HPV infection. Method: immunoSEQ multiplex PCR; TCRdb's copy keeps in-frame clones and lacks some. This sample's clone table lists tens of thousands of clones. Sample: blood buffy coat. Source of these receptors: a woman between 18 and 70 years old with a cervical HPV16 infection that either progressed to CIN3+ or cleared (not recorded which).

Points on this clone: The CDR3 end falls 3 residues outside the read, so it is completed with the germline J gene. The chain links TRBV10-2 to TRBJ2-5; 9 positions agree with TRBD1. This CDR3 contains 15 residues. CDR1 is WSHSY, CDR2 SAAADI, per germline. V shed 6 bases, J shed 5 bases, and the junction held 10 bases outside the gene matches. The sequenced part of the CDR3 DNA is TGCGCCAGCAGGAATGGACAGGGGAGGGGGGAGACC. It codes for CASRNGQGRGET. The CDR3 as a whole reads CASRNGQGRGETQYF.

A remark on this clone: The read gets to within 3 residues of the CDR3 end, and the germline J gene fills in the rest. The rearrangement links TRBV7-9 to TRBJ2-7; the D gene is possibly TRBD1 (6 bases). The CDR3 contains 13 residues. Trimming shortened V by 5 bases and J by 2 bases, and 10 bases separated the two germline ends. Germline CDR1 is SEHNR and CDR2 is FQNEAQ (reference sequence). The CDR3: CASSTGTTYEQYF. CDR3 bases read: TGTGCCAGCAGCACCGGGACAACCTACGAG.

Comment on this clone: The DNA ends 3 residues before the CDR3 does, and the rest of the CDR3 is filled in from the germline J gene. The chain is built from TRBV5-1 and TRBJ1-1, with 9 bases aligning to TRBD1. This CDR3 contains 15 residues. The V gene's germline CDR1 is SGHRS and CDR2 YFSETQ. The V segment lost 6 bases and the J segment 7 bases; nucleotides outside the gene matches: 13. The covered CDR3 bases are TGCGCCAGCACCCCCTTAGGACAGGGGACCAGTGAA. The encoded protein is CASTPLGQGTSE. The full-length CDR3 reads as CASTPLGQGTSEAFF.

In the case of this clone: The CDR3 goes on 3 residues after the read ends, and that part is filled in from the germline J gene. The chain has TRBV30 and TRBJ1-5; 7 bases are a match to TRBD1. Trimming cost V 3 bases and J 6 bases; bases outside gene matches: 11. Per germline, CDR1 GTSNPN and CDR2 SVGIG (reference sequence). The CDR3 is made up of 15 amino acids. The CDR3 bases that were read are TGTGCCTGGAGCTCCTCGTCCGACAGGGCTCAGCCC. This sequence encodes CAWSSSSDRAQP. The entire CDR3 protein is CAWSSSSDRAQPQHF.

Concerning this clone: The read ends 3 residues shy of where the CDR3 ends; the end is completed using the germline J gene. The rearrangement uses TRBV24-1 and TRBJ2-2, with D possibly being TRBD1 (6 bases). V was pared by 1 base and J by 4 bases, with 6 bases between. The CDR3 loop spans 14 amino acids. Germline V gene sequence: CDR1 KGHDR, CDR2 SFDVKD. This CDR3 reads CATSDFRGTGELFF. Incomplete CDR3 DNA: TGTGCCACCAGTGATTTCAGGGGCACCGGGGAG.